This T cell receptor beta chain was profiled in a study of vaccination effects on CD4 cells after COVID-19. Subsequent to roughly 9 days of culture, CD4+ T cells were isolated. This clone was counted between two and nine times. Its target is not known. The table came from immunoSEQ multiplex PCR; TCRdb's copy has only in-frame clones and leaves some out. The profile covers 45,000 to 75,000 clones, with 70% to 80% appearing a single time and approximately 2.8% taken by the ten largest. There are 14 residues in the CDR3. Germline CDR1 and CDR2: WNHNN and SYGVQD (reference sequence). V was clipped by 6 bases and J by 1 base, with 9 bases between them.

Sample: CD4+ T cells from PBMCs cultured without peptide, taken before COVID-19 vaccination. This sequence was found in a human donor who received a COVID-19 vaccine. V is TRBV10-1 and J is TRBJ2-2; D gene uncertain. For the CDR3, the DNA is TGCGCCAGCAGATCCAGCCTGAACACCGGGGAGCTGTTTTTT. Translating it yields CASRSSLNTGELFF.